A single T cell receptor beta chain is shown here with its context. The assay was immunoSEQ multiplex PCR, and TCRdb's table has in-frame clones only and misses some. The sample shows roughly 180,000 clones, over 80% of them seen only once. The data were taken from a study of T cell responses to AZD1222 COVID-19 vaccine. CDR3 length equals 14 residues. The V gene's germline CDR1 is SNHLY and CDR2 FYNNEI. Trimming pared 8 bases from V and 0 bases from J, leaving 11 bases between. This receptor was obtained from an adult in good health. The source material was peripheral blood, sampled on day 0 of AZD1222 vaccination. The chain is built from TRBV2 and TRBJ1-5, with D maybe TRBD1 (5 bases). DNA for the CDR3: TGTGCCAGCCGGGACGGTTATAGCAATCAGCCCCAGCATTTT. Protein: CASRDGYSNQPQHF.